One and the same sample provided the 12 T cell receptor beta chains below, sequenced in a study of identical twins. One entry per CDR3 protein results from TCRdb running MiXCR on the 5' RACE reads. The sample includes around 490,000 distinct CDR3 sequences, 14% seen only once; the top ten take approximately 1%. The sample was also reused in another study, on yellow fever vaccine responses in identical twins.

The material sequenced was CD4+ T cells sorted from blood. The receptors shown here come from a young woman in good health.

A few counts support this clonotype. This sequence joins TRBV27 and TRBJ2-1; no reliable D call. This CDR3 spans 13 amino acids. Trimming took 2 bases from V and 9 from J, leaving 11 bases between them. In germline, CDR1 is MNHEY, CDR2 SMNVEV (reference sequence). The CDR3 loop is CASSLTPVGEQFF. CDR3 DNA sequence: TGTGCCAGCAGTTTAACACCCGTGGGTGAGCAGTTCTTC.

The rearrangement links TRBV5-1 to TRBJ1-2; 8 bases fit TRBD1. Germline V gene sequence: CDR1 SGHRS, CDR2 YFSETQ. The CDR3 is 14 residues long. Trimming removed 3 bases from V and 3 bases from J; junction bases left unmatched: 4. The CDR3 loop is CASSSTGVDYGYTF. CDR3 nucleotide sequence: TGCGCCAGCAGCTCGACAGGGGTCGACTATGGCTACACCTTC.

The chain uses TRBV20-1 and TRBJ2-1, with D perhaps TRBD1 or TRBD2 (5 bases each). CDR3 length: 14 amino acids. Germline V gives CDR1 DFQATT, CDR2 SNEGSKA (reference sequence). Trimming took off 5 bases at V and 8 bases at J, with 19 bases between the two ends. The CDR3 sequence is CSASPGTLVHEQFF. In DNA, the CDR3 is TGCAGTGCTTCTCCCGGGACCCTAGTCCATGAGCAGTTCTTC.

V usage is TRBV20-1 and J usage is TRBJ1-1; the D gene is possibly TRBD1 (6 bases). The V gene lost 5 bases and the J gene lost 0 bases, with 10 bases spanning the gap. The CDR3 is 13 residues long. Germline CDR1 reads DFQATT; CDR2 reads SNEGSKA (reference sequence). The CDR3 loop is CSAGDTMNTEAFF. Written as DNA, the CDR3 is TGCAGTGCTGGGGACACGATGAACACTGAAGCTTTCTTT.

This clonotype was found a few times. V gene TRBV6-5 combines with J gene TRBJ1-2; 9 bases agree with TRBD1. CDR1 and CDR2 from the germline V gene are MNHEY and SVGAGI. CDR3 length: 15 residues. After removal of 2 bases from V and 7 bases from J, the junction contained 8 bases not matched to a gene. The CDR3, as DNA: TGTGCCAGCAGTTACCTTAAAGACAGGGGGTCTGGCTACACCTTC. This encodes CASSYLKDRGSGYTF.

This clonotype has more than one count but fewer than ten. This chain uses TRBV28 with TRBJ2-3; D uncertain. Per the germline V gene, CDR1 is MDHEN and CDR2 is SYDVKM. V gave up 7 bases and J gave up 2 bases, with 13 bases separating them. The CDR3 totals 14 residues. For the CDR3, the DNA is TGTGCCAGCACCGAGTGGTTATCCACAGATACGCAGTATTTT. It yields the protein CASTEWLSTDTQYF.

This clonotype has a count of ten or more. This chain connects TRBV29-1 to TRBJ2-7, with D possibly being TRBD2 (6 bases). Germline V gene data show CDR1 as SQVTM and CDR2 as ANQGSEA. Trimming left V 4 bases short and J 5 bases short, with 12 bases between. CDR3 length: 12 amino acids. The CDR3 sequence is CSVVRGGNEQYF. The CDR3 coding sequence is TGCAGCGTTGTGAGGGGAGGAAACGAGCAGTACTTC.

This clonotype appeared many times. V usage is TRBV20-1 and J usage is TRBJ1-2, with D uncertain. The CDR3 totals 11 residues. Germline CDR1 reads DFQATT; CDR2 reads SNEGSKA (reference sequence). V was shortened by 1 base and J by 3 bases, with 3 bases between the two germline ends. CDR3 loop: CSARADYGYTF. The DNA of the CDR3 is TGCAGTGCTAGAGCGGACTATGGCTACACCTTC.

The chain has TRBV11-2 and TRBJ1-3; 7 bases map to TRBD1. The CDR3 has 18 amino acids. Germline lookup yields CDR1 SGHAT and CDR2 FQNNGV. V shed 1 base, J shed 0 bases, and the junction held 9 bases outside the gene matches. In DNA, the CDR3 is TGTGCCAGCAGCTTAGGAAGCCCGACAGGGCTCTCTGGAAACACCATATATTTT. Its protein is CASSLGSPTGLSGNTIYF.

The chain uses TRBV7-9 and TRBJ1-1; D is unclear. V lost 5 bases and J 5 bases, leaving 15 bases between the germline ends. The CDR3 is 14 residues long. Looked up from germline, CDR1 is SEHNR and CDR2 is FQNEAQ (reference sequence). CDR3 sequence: CASSKEIRRTEAFF. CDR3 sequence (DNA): TGTGCCAGCAGCAAAGAAATCCGGCGAACTGAAGCTTTCTTT.

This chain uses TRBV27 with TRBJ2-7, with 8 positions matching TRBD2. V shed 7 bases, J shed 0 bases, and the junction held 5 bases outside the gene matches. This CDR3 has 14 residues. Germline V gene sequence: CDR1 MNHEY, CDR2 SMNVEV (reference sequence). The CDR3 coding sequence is TGTGCCAGCACACGTAGCGGGAACTCCTACGAGCAGTACTTC. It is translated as CASTRSGNSYEQYF.

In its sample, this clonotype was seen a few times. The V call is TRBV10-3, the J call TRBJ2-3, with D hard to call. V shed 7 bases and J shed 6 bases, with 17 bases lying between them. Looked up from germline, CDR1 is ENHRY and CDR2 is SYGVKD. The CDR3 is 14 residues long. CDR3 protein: CAITKGIGADTQYF. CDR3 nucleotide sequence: TGTGCCATCACCAAAGGTATCGGAGCCGATACGCAGTATTTT.